This TCR beta chain is from a study of shared clonotypes between healthy human individuals. Of note for this clone: Its specificity is not known.

Notes on the study in general: Since donors were few, the genetic and exposure-history diversity represented was limited.

The repertoire was sequenced with immunoSEQ multiplex PCR; TCRdb's copy has only in-frame clones and lacks some. The sample includes around 1.5 million clones, under 99% of them seen just once. The CDR3 has 14 amino acids. The germline V gene encodes CDR1 SGHTA and CDR2 FQGTGA. V gave up 3 bases and J gave up 6 bases, with 13 bases separating them. The V call is TRBV7-3, the J call TRBJ2-3; possible D gene TRBD1, 6 bases. Sequencing input: naive CD4+ T cells sorted from blood. Subset: CD45RA+ positively selected. This clonotype was sampled from a man aged 30-40 years in good health. The CDR3 DNA sequence: TGTGCCAGCAGCTTGTGGGGGACATCGGATACGCAGTATTTT. Translation gives CASSLWGTSDTQYF.